Presented here are 2 T cell receptor beta chains from one specimen sequenced in a study of T cells in narcolepsy. Produced via immunoSEQ multiplex PCR; TCRdb's table is partial and in-frame only. In the table there are just under 35,000 clones, 65% to 85% of which are singletons. Sequenced: memory (CD45RA-) CD4+ T cells from blood. The receptor source for this set is a human donor in good health.

CDR3 in DNA: TGTGCCAGCAGCTTAAGTACCGGGACAGGGGGACGCTACACCTTC. Protein sequence: CASSLSTGTGGRYTF. The V call is TRBV7-9, the J call TRBJ1-2; 11 bases are shared with TRBD1. With V trimmed by 2 bases and J by 9 bases, 8 bases remained unmatched. Germline-derived CDR1 and CDR2 are SEHNR and FQNEAQ (reference sequence). CDR3 length equals 15 residues.

The chain has TRBV7-8 and TRBJ2-1; perhaps TRBD1 as D (5 bases). Germline CDR1 reads SGHVS; CDR2 reads FQNEAQ. The CDR3 length is 13 residues. V gave up 5 bases and J gave up 10 bases, with 15 bases separating them. For the CDR3, the DNA is TGTGCCAGCAGCGCAAACAGGCAGTACGAGCAGTTCTTC. This codes for CASSANRQYEQFF.